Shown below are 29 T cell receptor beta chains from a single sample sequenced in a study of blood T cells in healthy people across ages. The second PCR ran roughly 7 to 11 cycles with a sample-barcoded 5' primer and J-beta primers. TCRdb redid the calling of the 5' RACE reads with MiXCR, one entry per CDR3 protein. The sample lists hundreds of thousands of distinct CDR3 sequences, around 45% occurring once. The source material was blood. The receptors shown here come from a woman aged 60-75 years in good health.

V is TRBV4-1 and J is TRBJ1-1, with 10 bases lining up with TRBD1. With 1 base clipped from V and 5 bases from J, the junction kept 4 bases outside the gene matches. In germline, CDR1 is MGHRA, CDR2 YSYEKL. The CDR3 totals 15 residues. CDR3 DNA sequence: TGCGCCAGCAGCCAAGGACAGGGGGCGTTGACTGAAGCTTTCTTT. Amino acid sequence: CASSQGQGALTEAFF.

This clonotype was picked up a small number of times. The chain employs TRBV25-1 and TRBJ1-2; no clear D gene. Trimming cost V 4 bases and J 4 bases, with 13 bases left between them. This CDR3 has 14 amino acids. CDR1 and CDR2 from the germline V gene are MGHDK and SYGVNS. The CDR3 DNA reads TGTGCCAGCAGTGCGAGGTCCGGTGTCTATGGCTACACCTTC. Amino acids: CASSARSGVYGYTF.

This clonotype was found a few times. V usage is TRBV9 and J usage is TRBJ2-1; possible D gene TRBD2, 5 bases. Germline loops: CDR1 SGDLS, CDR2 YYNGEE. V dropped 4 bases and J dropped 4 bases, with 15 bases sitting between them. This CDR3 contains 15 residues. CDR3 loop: CASSREGDVYNEQFF. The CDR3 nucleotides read TGTGCCAGCAGCCGAGAGGGCGATGTGTACAATGAGCAGTTCTTC.

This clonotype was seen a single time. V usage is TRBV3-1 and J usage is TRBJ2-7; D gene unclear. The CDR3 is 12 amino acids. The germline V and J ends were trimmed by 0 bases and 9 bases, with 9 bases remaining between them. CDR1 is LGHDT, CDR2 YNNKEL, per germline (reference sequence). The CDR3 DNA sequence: TGTGCCAGCAGCCAAGATGCACAGTTGCAGTACTTC. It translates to CASSQDAQLQYF.

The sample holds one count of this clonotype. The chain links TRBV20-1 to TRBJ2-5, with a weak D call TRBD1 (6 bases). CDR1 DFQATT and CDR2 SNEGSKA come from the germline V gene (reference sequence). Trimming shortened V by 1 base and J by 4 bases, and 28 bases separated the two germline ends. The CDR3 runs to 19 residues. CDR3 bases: TGCAGTGCTAGAGCTTTCACGCCCACTACAGGGTCGTCGGTAGAGACCCAGTACTTC. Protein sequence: CSARAFTPTTGSSVETQYF.

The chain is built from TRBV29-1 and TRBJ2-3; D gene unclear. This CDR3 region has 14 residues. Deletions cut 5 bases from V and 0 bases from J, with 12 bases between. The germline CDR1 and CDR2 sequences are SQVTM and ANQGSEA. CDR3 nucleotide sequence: TGCAGCGTTTTCGGCCTTTATAGCACAGATACGCAGTATTTT. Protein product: CSVFGLYSTDTQYF.

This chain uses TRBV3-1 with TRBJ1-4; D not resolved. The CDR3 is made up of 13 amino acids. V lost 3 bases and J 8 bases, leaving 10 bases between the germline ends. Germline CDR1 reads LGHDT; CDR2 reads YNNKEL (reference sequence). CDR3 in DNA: TGTGCCAGCAGCCAGGGCCCGGCGGAAAAACTGTTTTTT. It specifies CASSQGPAEKLFF.

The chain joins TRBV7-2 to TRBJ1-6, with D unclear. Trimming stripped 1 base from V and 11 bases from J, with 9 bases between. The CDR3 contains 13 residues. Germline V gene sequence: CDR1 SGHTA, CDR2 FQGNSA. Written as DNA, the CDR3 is TGTGCCAGCAGCTTAGATGAGGGTGCACCCCTCCACTTT. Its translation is CASSLDEGAPLHF.

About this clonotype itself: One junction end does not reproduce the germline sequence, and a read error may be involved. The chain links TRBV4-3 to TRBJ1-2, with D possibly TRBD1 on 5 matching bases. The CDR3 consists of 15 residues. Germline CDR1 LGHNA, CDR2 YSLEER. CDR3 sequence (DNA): TGCACCAGCAGCCAAGATCCGGGGCAGACCTATGGCTACACCTTC. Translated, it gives CTSSQDPGQTYGYTF.

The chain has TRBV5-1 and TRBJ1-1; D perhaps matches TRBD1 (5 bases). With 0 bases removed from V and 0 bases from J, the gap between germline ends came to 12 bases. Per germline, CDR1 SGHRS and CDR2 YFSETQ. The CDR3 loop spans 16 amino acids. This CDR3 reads CASSLDGRVMNTEAFF. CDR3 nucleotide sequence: TGCGCCAGCAGCTTGGATGGCAGGGTCATGAACACTGAAGCTTTCTTT.

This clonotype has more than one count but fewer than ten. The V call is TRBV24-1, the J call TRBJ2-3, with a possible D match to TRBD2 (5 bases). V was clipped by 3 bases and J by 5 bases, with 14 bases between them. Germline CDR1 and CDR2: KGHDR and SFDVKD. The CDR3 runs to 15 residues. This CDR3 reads CATSDLSRGGDTQYF. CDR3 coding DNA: TGTGCCACCAGTGATCTGTCCCGTGGAGGAGATACGCAGTATTTT.

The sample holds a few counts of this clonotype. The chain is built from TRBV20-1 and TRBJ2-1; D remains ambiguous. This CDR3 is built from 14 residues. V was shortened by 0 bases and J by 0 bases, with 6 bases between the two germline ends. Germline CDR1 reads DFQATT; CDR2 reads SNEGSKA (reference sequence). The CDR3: CSARELISYNEQFF. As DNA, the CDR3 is TGCAGTGCTAGAGAACTTATCTCCTACAATGAGCAGTTCTTC.

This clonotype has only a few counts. The CDR3 region is CSAHTRDRGALIYGYTF. DNA for the CDR3: TGCAGTGCTCATACCCGGGACAGGGGGGCCCTCATCTATGGCTACACCTTC. The J gene is TRBJ1-2, the V gene TRBV20-1, with TRBD1 identical over 11 bases. The ends lost 5 bases at V and 4 bases at J; junction bases unmatched: 15. This CDR3 has 17 amino acids. CDR1 is DFQATT and CDR2 is SNEGSKA in the germline V gene (reference sequence).

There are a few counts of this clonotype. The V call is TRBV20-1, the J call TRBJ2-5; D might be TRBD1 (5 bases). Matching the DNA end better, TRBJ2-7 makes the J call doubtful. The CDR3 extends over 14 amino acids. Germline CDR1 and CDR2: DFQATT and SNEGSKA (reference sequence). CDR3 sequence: CSAPGARIEHEQYF. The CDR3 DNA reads TGCAGTGCTCCTGGGGCTAGAATCGAACACGAGCAGTACTTC.

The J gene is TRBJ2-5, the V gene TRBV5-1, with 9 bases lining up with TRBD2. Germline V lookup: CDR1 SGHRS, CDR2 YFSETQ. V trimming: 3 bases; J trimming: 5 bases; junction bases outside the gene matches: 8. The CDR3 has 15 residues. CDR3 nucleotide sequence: TGCGCCAGCAGCTCACCGGGACTAGCCGCCGAGACCCAGTACTTC. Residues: CASSSPGLAAETQYF.

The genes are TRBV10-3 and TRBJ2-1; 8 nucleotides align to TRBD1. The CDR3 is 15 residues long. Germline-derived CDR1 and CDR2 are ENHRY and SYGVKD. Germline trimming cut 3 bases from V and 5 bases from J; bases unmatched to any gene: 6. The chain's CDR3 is CAISDNRGDDNEQFF. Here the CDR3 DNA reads TGTGCCATCAGTGATAACAGGGGGGACGACAATGAGCAGTTCTTC.

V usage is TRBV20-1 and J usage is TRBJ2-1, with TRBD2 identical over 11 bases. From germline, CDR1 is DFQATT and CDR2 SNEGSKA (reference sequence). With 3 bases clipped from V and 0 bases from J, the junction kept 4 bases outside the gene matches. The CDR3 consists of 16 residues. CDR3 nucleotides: TGCAGTGCTAGGGAGACTAGCGGGGCCTCCTACAATGAGCAGTTCTTC. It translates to CSARETSGASYNEQFF.

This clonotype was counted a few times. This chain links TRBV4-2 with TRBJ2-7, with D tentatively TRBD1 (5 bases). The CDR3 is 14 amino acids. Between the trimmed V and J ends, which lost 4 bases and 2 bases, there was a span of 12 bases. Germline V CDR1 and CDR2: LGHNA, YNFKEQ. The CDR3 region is CASSREQGAYEQYF. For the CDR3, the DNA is TGTGCCAGCAGCCGAGAGCAGGGCGCCTACGAGCAGTACTTC.

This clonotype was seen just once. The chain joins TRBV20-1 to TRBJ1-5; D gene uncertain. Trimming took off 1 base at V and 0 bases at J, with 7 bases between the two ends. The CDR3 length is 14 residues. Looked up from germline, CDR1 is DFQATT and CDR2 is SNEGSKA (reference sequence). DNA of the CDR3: TGCAGTGCTAGAGGGCAGAATAGCAATCAGCCCCAGCATTTT. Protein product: CSARGQNSNQPQHF.

CDR3 DNA: TGTGCCACCAGCAGAGGGGGCAGAGGAACAGATACGCAGTATTTT. It yields the protein CATSRGGRGTDTQYF. The chain uses TRBV15 and TRBJ2-3, with a weak D call TRBD1 (5 bases). V lost 1 base and J lost 3, with 11 bases in between. The germline V gene has CDR1 LNHNV and CDR2 YYDKDF (reference sequence). There are 15 residues in the CDR3.

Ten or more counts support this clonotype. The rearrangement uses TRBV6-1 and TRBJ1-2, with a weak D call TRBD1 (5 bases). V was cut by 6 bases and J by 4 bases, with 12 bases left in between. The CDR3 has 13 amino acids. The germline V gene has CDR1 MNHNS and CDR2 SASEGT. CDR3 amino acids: CASSPGDLYGYTF. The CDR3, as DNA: TGTGCCAGCAGCCCCGGGGACCTCTATGGCTACACCTTC.

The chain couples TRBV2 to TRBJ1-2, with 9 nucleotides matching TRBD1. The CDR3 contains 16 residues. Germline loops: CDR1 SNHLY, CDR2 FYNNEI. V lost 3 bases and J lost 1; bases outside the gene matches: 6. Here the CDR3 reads CASSETGTGLNYGYTF. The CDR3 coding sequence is TGTGCCAGCAGTGAGACCGGGACAGGGCTTAACTATGGCTACACCTTC.

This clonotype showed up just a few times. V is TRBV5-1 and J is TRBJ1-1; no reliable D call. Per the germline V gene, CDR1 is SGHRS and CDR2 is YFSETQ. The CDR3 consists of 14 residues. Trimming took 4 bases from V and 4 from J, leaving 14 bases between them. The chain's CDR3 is CASSRTPSGTEAFF. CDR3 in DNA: TGCGCCAGCAGCCGGACTCCCTCGGGCACTGAAGCTTTCTTT.

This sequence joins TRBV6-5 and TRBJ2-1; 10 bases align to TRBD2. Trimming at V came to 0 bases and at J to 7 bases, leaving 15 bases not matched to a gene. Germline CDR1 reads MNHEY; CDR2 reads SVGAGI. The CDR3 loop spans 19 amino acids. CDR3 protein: CASSYSRVKREGRVNEQFF. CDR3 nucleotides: TGTGCCAGCAGTTACTCGAGGGTGAAGCGGGAGGGCCGAGTTAATGAGCAGTTCTTC.

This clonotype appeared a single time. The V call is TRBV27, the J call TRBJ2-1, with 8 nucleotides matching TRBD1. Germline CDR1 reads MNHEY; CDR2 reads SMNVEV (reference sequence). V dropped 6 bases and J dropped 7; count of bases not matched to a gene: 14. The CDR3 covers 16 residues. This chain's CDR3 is CASRLNRAGGANEQFF. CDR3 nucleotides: TGTGCCAGCAGGCTTAATAGGGCAGGGGGCGCGAATGAGCAGTTCTTC.

CDR3 loop: CAGGQGVYEQYF. The CDR3, as DNA: TGTGCCGGTGGACAGGGGGTCTACGAGCAGTACTTC. V usage is TRBV2 and J usage is TRBJ2-7, with 10 bases that match TRBD1. In germline, CDR1 is SNHLY, CDR2 FYNNEI. V lost 11 bases to trimming and J lost 3 bases; unmatched junction nucleotides: 4. There are 12 residues in the CDR3. Supplemented by reference TRBV2 and TRBJ2-7, the full variable domain reads EPEVTQTPSHQVTQMGQEVILRCVPISNHLYFYWYRQILGQKVEFLVSFYNNEISEKSEIFDDQFSVERPDGSNFTLKIRSTKLEDSAMYFCAGGQGVYEQYFGPGTRLTVT.

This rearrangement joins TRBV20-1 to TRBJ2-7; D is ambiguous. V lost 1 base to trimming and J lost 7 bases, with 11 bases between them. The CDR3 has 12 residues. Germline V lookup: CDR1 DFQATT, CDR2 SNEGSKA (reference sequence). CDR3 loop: CSARAGFDEQYF. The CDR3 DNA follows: TGCAGTGCTAGAGCGGGCTTCGATGAGCAGTACTTC.

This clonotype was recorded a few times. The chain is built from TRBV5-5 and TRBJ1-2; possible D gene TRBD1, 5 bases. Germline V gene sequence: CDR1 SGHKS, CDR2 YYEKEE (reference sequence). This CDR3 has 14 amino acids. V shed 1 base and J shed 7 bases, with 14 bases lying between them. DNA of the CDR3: TGTGCCAGCAGCTTGACAGGCCATCTTCCTGGCTACACCTTC. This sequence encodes CASSLTGHLPGYTF. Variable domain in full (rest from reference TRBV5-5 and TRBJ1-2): DAGVTQSPTHLIKTRGQQVTLRCSPISGHKSVSWYQQVLGQGPQFIFQYYEKEERGRGNFPDRFSARQFPNYSSELNVNALLLGDSALYLCASSLTGHLPGYTFGSGTRLTVV.

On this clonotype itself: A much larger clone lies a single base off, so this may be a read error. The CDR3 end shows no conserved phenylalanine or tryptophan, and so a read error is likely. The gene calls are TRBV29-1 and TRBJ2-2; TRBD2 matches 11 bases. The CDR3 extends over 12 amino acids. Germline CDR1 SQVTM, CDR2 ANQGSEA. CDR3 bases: TGCAGTGGGACTAGCGGCACCGGGGAGCTGTTTTCT. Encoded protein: CSGTSGTGELFS.